These T cell receptor beta chains were read from a single sample in a study of shared clonotypes between healthy human individuals. Assay used: immunoSEQ multiplex PCR; TCRdb lists only in-frame clones, some missing. The sample comprises about 590,000 clones, around 95% of which are singletons, and roughly 0.1% rests with the top ten. Sequencing was performed on naive CD8+ T cells sorted from blood. The receptors shown here come from a woman aged 25 to 39 in good health. CDR3s leave out the opening cysteine and the closing phenylalanine or tryptophan. Each record gives: V gene, D gene, J gene, CDR3 protein. D genes are given only for firm matches.

TRBV9	.	TRBJ1-1	ASSPISGTEAF
TRBV9	.	TRBJ2-2	ASSADRGSFAGELF
TRBV4-2	.	TRBJ2-2	ASSQVVPRGSNTGELF
TRBV27	.	TRBJ2-5	ASVMEKGKETQY
TRBV28	TRBD1	.	ASSSDRVPYEQY
TRBV5-6	.	TRBJ1-2	ASSLDRFNT
TRBV20-1	.	TRBJ2-1	SALDLEQF
TRBV10-3	.	TRBJ1-2	AISESEGGTYGYT
TRBV7-8	TRBD1	TRBJ2-2	ASSWTGLNTGELF
TRBV27	.	TRBJ2-1	ASSPGLGGAYEF
TRBV6-1	.	TRBJ1-3	ASSEYVGSSGNTIY
TRBV19	.	TRBJ1-1	ASSFRQMNTEAF
TRBV7-9	.	TRBJ2-3	ASSPPSADTQY
TRBV2	.	TRBJ2-7	ASSDQVRDEQY
TRBV28	TRBD1	TRBJ1-4	ASNLYRGTNEKLF
TRBV19	TRBD2	.	ASSTLAGGAYEQY
TRBV9	TRBD1	TRBJ1-4	ASSGGQGRREKLF
TRBV19	.	TRBJ1-1	ASSPGTPGAF
TRBV10-2	TRBD2	TRBJ2-1	ASSEWLADNNEQF
TRBV14	.	TRBJ2-7	ASSQGPWSYEQY
TRBV9	.	TRBJ1-2	ASSVNPAVSYGYT
TRBV28	TRBD1	TRBJ1-4	ASSTGTGGASGEKLF
TRBV19	.	TRBJ2-2	ASSTLAFSTGELF
TRBV28	.	TRBJ2-1	ASSWETGLYNEQF
TRBV7-9	.	TRBJ1-5	ASSLGPMGVNQPQH
TRBV10-2	TRBD2	TRBJ2-3	ASSSGTSGRLSTDTQY
TRBV7-9	.	TRBJ1-2	ASSLGVGRGYT